Listed below are T cell receptor beta chains from one sample, sequenced in a study of sequential checkpoint blockade in melanoma. Data came from immunoSEQ multiplex PCR; TCRdb stores just in-frame clones and leaves some out. The table includes about 20,000 clones, approximately 80% detected once. Sequencing used CD8+ T cells sorted from blood (inferred from file names), obtained from a patient given nivolumab and ipilimumab in sequence. All receptors derive from a human donor with melanoma. CDR3s include the opening cysteine and the closing phenylalanine or tryptophan. A D gene is named only where the DNA matches it firmly. Where a row states a size, it is once, few, many or the class of an expanded clone; other rows omit it.

d_call | j_call | clone_size | cdr3_length | v_call | cdr3_nt | cdr3_aa
. | TRBJ2-3 | . | 16 | TRBV9 | TGTGCCAGCAGCGTAGAGGACCCTAGCCGGGGAGATACGCAGTATTTT | CASSVEDPSRGDTQYF
. | TRBJ2-3 | . | 18 | TRBV7-8 | TGTGCCAGCAGCTTTTCGAGTGGTTTCGACTATAGCACAGATACGCAGTATTTT | CASSFSSGFDYSTDTQYF
TRBD2 | TRBJ2-5 | . | 14 | TRBV30 | TGTGCCTGGAATGTGGCTAGCGGGGGGGAGACCCAGTACTTC | CAWNVASGGETQYF
TRBD1 | TRBJ1-5 | . | 14 | TRBV10-3 | TGTGCCATCAGTGGGGGACAGGGGGACCAGCCCCAGCATTTT | CAISGGQGDQPQHF
TRBD1 | TRBJ1-1 | . | 14 | TRBV28 | TGTGCCAGCAGTCTGACAGGGTTTAACACTGAAGCTTTCTTT | CASSLTGFNTEAFF
TRBD1 | TRBJ1-5 | . | 19 | TRBV7-2 | TGTGCCAGCAGCCAGGAAGACGGGACAGGGGCTTATGGGAATCAGCCCCAGCATTTT | CASSQEDGTGAYGNQPQHF
TRBD1 | TRBJ2-2 | . | 17 | TRBV19 | TGTGCCAGTAGCCCAGACAGGGGGTTCGGGAACACCGGGGAGCTGTTTTTT | CASSPDRGFGNTGELFF
. | TRBJ1-6 | once | 17 | TRBV18 | TGTGCCAGCTCACCATCAACCCGGGAGAAAGATAATTCCCCCCTCCACTTT | CASSPSTREKDNSPLHF
. | TRBJ2-7 | few | 14 | TRBV11-2 | TGTGCCAGCAGCTTCGAGAGTGAGGGGGACGAGCAGTACTTC | CASSFESEGDEQYF
TRBD2 | TRBJ2-1 | . | 15 | TRBV5-1 | TGCGCCAGCAGCCTCACTAGCGGGGGATACAATGAGCAGTTCTTC | CASSLTSGGYNEQFF
TRBD1 | TRBJ2-1 | . | 17 | TRBV4-1 | TGCGCCAGCAGCCAAGATTGGGGGACAGGGAGGTACAATGAGCAGTTCTTC | CASSQDWGTGRYNEQFF
TRBD1 | TRBJ2-5 | . | 16 | TRBV7-9 | TGTGCCAGCAGCTTCCGGGACAGGGGGTCCCAAGAGACCCAGTACTTC | CASSFRDRGSQETQYF
TRBD2 | TRBJ2-1 | . | 17 | TRBV7-9 | TGTGCCAGCAGCTCCGGGACTAGCGGGGGGGCCTACAATGAGCAGTTCTTC | CASSSGTSGGAYNEQFF
TRBD1 | TRBJ1-4 | . | 21 | TRBV4-1 | TGCGCCAGCAGCTATCCGGTAGGGACAGGAGATACCATTGGGGCTAATGAAAAACTGTTTTTT | CASSYPVGTGDTIGANEKLFF
TRBD2 | TRBJ2-1 | once | 14 | TRBV29-1 | TGCAGCTTTGGGCCGGGGGGACTCAGCAATGAGCAGTTCTTC | CSFGPGGLSNEQFF
TRBD1 | TRBJ2-5 | . | 16 | TRBV7-9 | TGTGCCAGCAGCCCGTTCCTGGGGACAGGGGGAGAGACCCAGTACTTC | CASSPFLGTGGETQYF
. | TRBJ2-3 | . | 11 | TRBV6-5 | TGTGCCAGCAGTTCTCTGGCGGGGCAGTATTTT | CASSSLAGQYF
. | TRBJ2-7 | . | 16 | TRBV4-1 | TGCGCCAGCAGCCATCCAGAGGACAGCGAACCCTACGAGCAGTACTTC | CASSHPEDSEPYEQYF
. | TRBJ1-1 | . | 14 | TRBV19 | TGTGCCAGTACGGCCAGGGGCCCGAACACTGAAGCTTTCTTT | CASTARGPNTEAFF
. | TRBJ1-3 | . | 16 | TRBV27 | TGTGCCAGCAGCCCTGATAGGGGGACATCTGGAAACACCATATATTTT | CASSPDRGTSGNTIYF
. | TRBJ1-2 | . | 13 | TRBV28 | TGTGCCAGCAGGGCACAGGACCTCTATGGCTACACCTTC | CASRAQDLYGYTF
. | TRBJ2-1 | . | 16 | TRBV7-2 | TGTGCCAGCAGCTTAGATCGCAGGGGCTCCTACAATGAGCAGTTCTTC | CASSLDRRGSYNEQFF
. | TRBJ2-7 | . | 14 | TRBV6-5 | TGTGCCAGCAGTGACCCGGGGACAACCTACGAGCAGTACTTC | CASSDPGTTYEQYF
TRBD2 | TRBJ2-1 | . | 16 | TRBV6-1 | TGTGCCAGCAGTGAAGCGACGGGGGGATCGCGCAATGAGCAGTTCTTC | CASSEATGGSRNEQFF
. | TRBJ1-6 | . | 19 | TRBV21-1 | TGTGCCAGCAGCAAAGAACGAAGGACAGGGGTGTACCATAATTCACCCCTCCACTTT | CASSKERRTGVYHNSPLHF
. | TRBJ1-1 | . | 12 | TRBV7-9 | TGTGCCAGCAGCTTAGCGGCAGGCAAAGCTTTCTTT | CASSLAAGKAFF
TRBD1 | TRBJ2-2 | . | 16 | TRBV5-1 | TGCGCCAGCAGCCCCCGGGACAGGACGAACACCGGGGAGCTGTTTTTT | CASSPRDRTNTGELFF
. | TRBJ2-1 | few | 13 | TRBV27 | TGTGCCAGCAGTTTTTGGGGGAGGAATGAGCAGTTCTTC | CASSFWGRNEQFF
. | TRBJ2-5 | . | 15 | TRBV28 | TGTGCCAGCAGAGTACTCACAGCAAAAGTCGAGACCCAGTACTTC | CASRVLTAKVETQYF
TRBD1 | TRBJ1-1 | . | 14 | TRBV4-3 | TGCGCCAGCAGCCATATGGACAGGGCGACTGAAGCTTTCTTT | CASSHMDRATEAFF
TRBD2 | TRBJ2-1 | . | 17 | TRBV10-3 | TGTGCCATCAGTGAGAGGGGAACTAGCGGGGGCCTCAATGAGCAGTTCTTC | CAISERGTSGGLNEQFF
TRBD2 | TRBJ2-1 | . | 13 | TRBV5-6 | TGTGCCAGCAGCCGGGGGGGCTACAATGAGCAGTTCTTC | CASSRGGYNEQFF
. | TRBJ1-1 | . | 14 | TRBV5-3 | TGTGCCAGATCCGGCTCAGGGGTGAACACTGAAGCTTTCTTT | CARSGSGVNTEAFF
TRBD2 | TRBJ2-5 | . | 17 | TRBV5-1 | TGCGCCAGCAGCTCAATAGCGGGGGGGCGTTTCCAAGAGACCCAGTACTTC | CASSSIAGGRFQETQYF
. | TRBJ2-5 | . | 15 | TRBV30 | TGTGCCTGGAGTGTAACTCCGCAGTGGGCGGAGACCCAGTACTTC | CAWSVTPQWAETQYF
. | TRBJ2-3 | . | 15 | TRBV5-8 | TGTGCCAGCAGCTTTGAGGCAGTGGAGGCAGATACGCAGTATTTT | CASSFEAVEADTQYF
TRBD2 | TRBJ2-5 | . | 12 | TRBV25-1 | TGTGCCAGCGGGACTAACAAAGAGACCCAGTACTTC | CASGTNKETQYF
. | TRBJ2-5 | few | 15 | TRBV14 | TGTGCCAGCAGCCACTTCAGGGGAAACCAAGAGACCCAGTACTTC | CASSHFRGNQETQYF
. | TRBJ2-7 | . | 14 | TRBV28 | TGTGCCAGCAGATCCATGGACAGCCCCTACGAGCAGTACTTC | CASRSMDSPYEQYF
. | TRBJ2-3 | . | 15 | TRBV2 | TGTGCCAGCAGTGGGGGGGTCCGCTACACAGATACGCAGTATTTT | CASSGGVRYTDTQYF
TRBD1 | TRBJ2-7 | . | 13 | TRBV30 | TGTGCCTGGAGGGACAGGGGGCAGTACGAGCAGTACTTC | CAWRDRGQYEQYF
TRBD2 | TRBJ2-1 | . | 17 | TRBV4-2 | TGTGCCAGCAGCCACCCTGATTTAGCGGGGAACTACAATGAGCAGTTCTTC | CASSHPDLAGNYNEQFF
. | TRBJ2-7 | . | 14 | TRBV6-1 | TGTGCCAGCTCGCTTGACGCGCTAGCCTACGAGCAGTACTTC | CASSLDALAYEQYF
. | TRBJ2-2 | . | 11 | TRBV5-1 | TGCGCCAGCAGCTTCGCGGGGGAGCTGTTTTTT | CASSFAGELFF
TRBD1 | TRBJ1-6 | . | 15 | TRBV5-1 | TGCGCCAGCAGACGAGGACAGGGGAACAATTCACCCCTCCACTTT | CASRRGQGNNSPLHF
. | TRBJ2-7 | few | 14 | TRBV7-3 | TGTGCCAGCAGCTTAGAAAGTGAGGGGGACGAGCAGTACTTC | CASSLESEGDEQYF
. | TRBJ1-6 | . | 14 | TRBV7-9 | TGTGCCAGCAGGGACACAGGGTACAATTCACCCCTCCACTTT | CASRDTGYNSPLHF
TRBD2 | TRBJ2-2 | . | 17 | TRBV5-8 | TGTGCCAGCAGCCAAAATCCCCTAGCGGTGAACACCGGGGAGCTGTTTTTT | CASSQNPLAVNTGELFF
. | TRBJ2-7 | . | 17 | TRBV11-2 | TGTGCCAGCAGCTTTTCGCCCCAGCAGGGAGGTTCCTACGAGCAGTACTTC | CASSFSPQQGGSYEQYF
. | TRBJ2-1 | . | 14 | TRBV27 | TGTGCCAGCAGTTTATCCCTTAGCGGAGGGGAGCAGTTCTTC | CASSLSLSGGEQFF
. | TRBJ1-2 | . | 15 | TRBV6-1 | TGTGCCAGCAGTGAAAGGTGGGCAGCTAACTATGGCTACACCTTC | CASSERWAANYGYTF
TRBD2 | TRBJ2-2 | . | 17 | TRBV7-2 | TGTGCCAGCAGCTTTGACCCGCGGGGGTCATACACCGGGGAGCTGTTTTTT | CASSFDPRGSYTGELFF
. | TRBJ2-1 | . | 15 | TRBV9 | TGTGCCAGCAGCGTAGGGACAGCCGATTACAATGAGCAGTTCTTC | CASSVGTADYNEQFF
. | TRBJ1-3 | . | 14 | TRBV7-8 | TGTGCCAGCAGCCGACTGAGCTCTGGAAACACCATATATTTT | CASSRLSSGNTIYF
. | TRBJ1-2 | . | 13 | TRBV6-5 | TGTGCCAGCATCGTGGGGCAGAACTATGGCTACACCTTC | CASIVGQNYGYTF
. | TRBJ2-7 | . | 16 | TRBV28 | TGTGCCAGCAGTTTAGTTATGTCGAGGGTGTCCTACGAGCAGTACTTC | CASSLVMSRVSYEQYF
TRBD1 | TRBJ1-1 | . | 13 | TRBV7-9 | TGTGCCAGCAGACCGACAGGGAGGACTGAAGCTTTCTTT | CASRPTGRTEAFF
TRBD2 | TRBJ2-5 | . | 15 | TRBV6-5 | TGTGCCAGCAGTTACGGGACTAGCGGGCAAGAGACCCAGTACTTC | CASSYGTSGQETQYF
. | TRBJ1-6 | . | 14 | TRBV7-8 | TGTGCCAGCGCTGTGCAGGGCCCTAATTCACCCCTCCACTTT | CASAVQGPNSPLHF
. | TRBJ1-5 | . | 17 | TRBV28 | TGTGCCAGCAGTTTAAAGGCTTTTGGGGGGGGCGACCAGCCCCAGCATTTT | CASSLKAFGGGDQPQHF